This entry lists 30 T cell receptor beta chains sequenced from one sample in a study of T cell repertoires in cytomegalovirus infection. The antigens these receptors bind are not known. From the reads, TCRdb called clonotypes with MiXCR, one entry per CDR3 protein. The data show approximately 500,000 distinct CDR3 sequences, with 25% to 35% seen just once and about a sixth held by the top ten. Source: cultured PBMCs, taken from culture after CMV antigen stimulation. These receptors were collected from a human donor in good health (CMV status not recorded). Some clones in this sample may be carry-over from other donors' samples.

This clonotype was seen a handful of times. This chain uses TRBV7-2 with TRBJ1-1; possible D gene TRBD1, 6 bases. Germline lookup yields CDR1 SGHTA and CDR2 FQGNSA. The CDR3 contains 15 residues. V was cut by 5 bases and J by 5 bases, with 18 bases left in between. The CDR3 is CASSIRFRGTTEAFF. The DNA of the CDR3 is TGTGCCAGCAGCATACGATTCAGGGGTACAACTGAAGCTTTCTTT. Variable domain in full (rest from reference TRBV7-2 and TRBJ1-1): GAGVSQSPSNKVTEKGKDVELRCDPISGHTALYWYRQSLGQGLEFLIYFQGNSAPDKSGLPSDRFSAERTGGSVSTLTIQRTQQEDSAVYLCASSIRFRGTTEAFFGQGTRLTVV.

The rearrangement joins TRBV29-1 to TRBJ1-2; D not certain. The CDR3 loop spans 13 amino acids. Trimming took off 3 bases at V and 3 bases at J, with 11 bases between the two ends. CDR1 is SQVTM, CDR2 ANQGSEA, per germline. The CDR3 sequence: CSVEARTDYGYTF. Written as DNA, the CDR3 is TGCAGCGTTGAGGCCCGAACGGACTATGGCTACACCTTC.

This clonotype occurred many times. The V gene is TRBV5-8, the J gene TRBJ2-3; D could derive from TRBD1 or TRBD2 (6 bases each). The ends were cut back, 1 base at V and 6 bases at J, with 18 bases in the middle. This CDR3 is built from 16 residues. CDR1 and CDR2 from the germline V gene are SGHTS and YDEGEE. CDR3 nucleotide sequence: TGTGCCAGCAGCTTGCGGATTGCCCCGGGGGCGGATACGCAGTATTTT. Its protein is CASSLRIAPGADTQYF.

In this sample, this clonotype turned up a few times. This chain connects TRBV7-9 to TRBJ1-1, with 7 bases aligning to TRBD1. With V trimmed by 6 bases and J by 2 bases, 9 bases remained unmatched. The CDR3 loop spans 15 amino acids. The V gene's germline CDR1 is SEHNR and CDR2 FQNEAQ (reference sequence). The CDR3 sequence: CASRPTTGYNTEAFF. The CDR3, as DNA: TGTGCCAGCAGACCCACGACAGGGTATAACACTGAAGCTTTCTTT. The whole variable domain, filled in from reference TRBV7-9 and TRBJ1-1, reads DTGVSQNPRHKITKRGQNVTFRCDPISEHNRLYWYRQTLGQGPEFLTYFQNEAQLEKSRLLSDRFSAERPKGSFSTLEIQRTEQGDSAMYLCASRPTTGYNTEAFFGQGTRLTVV.

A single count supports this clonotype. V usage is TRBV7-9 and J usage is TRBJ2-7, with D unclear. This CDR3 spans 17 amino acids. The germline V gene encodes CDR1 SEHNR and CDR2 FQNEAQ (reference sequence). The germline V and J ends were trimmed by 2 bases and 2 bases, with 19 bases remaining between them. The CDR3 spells CASSLRAAERTPYEQYF. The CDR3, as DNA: TGTGCCAGCAGCTTAAGGGCCGCCGAGAGGACCCCCTACGAGCAGTACTTC.

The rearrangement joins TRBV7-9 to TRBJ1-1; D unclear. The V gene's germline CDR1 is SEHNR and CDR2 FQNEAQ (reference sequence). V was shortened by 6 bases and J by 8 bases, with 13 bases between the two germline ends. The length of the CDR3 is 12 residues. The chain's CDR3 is CASRYDTGEAFF. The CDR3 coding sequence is TGTGCCAGCAGATATGACACTGGCGAAGCTTTCTTT.

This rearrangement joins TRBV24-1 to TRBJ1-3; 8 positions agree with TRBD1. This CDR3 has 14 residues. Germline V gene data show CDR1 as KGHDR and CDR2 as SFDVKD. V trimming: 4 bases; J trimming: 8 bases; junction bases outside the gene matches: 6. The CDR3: CATSDPGTGDTIYF. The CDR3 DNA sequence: TGTGCCACCAGTGACCCCGGGACAGGAGACACCATATATTTT.

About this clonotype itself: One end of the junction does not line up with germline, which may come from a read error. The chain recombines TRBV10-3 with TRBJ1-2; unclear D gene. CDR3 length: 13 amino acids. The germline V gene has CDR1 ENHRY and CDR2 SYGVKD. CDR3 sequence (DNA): TGTGCCATCGGTGAATTAGCTAACTATGGCTACACCTTC. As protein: CAIGELANYGYTF.

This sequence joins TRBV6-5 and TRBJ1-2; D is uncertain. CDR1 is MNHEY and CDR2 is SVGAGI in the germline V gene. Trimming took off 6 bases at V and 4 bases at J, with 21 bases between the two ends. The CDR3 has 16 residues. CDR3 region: CASSQKNSGWGYGYTF. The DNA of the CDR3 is TGTGCCAGCAGCCAAAAAAACTCAGGATGGGGCTATGGCTACACCTTC.

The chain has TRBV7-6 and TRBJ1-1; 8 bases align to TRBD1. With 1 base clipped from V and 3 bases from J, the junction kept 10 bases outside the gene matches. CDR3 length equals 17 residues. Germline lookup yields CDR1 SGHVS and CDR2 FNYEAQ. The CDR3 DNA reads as TGTGCCAGCAGCTTAGGTGACAGGGGTCTAAGTGACACTGAAGCTTTCTTT. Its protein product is CASSLGDRGLSDTEAFF.

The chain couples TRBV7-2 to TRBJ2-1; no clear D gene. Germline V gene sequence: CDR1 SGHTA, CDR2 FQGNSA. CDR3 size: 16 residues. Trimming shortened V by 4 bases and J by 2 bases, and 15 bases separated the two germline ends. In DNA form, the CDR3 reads TGTGCCAGCAGCTCCCTCTGGGCGACGACCTACAATGAGCAGTTCTTC. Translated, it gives CASSSLWATTYNEQFF. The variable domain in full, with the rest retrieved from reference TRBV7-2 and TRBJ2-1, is GAGVSQSPSNKVTEKGKDVELRCDPISGHTALYWYRQSLGQGLEFLIYFQGNSAPDKSGLPSDRFSAERTGGSVSTLTIQRTQQEDSAVYLCASSSLWATTYNEQFFGPGTRLTVL.

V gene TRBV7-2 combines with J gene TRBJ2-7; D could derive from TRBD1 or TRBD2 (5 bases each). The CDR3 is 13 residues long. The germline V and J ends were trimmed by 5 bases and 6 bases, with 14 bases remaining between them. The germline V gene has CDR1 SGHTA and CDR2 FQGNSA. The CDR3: CASSTTGTGEQYV. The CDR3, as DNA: TGTGCCAGCAGCACCACCGGGACGGGCGAGCAGTACGTC.

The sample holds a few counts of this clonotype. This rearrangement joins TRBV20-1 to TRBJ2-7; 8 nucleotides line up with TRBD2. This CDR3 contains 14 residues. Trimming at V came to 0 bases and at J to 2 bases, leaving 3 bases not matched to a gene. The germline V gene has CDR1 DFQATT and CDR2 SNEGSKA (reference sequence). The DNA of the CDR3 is TGCAGTGCTAGAGAGGCGGGGGGCACCTACGAGCAGTACTTC. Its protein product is CSAREAGGTYEQYF.

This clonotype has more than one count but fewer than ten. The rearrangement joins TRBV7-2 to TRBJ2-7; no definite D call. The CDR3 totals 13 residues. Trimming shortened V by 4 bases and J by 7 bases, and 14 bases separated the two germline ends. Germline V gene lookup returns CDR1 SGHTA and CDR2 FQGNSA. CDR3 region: CASSSKPLREQYF. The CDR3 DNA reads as TGTGCCAGCAGCTCAAAGCCCCTGAGGGAGCAGTACTTC.

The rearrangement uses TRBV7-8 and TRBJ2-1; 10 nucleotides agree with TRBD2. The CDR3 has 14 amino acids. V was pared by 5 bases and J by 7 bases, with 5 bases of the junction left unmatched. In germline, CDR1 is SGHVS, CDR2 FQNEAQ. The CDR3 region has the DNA TGTGCCAGCAGCAAGGCTAGCGGGAGTAATGAGCAGTTCTTC. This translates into CASSKASGSNEQFF. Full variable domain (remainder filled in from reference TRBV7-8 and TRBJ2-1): GAGVSQSPRYKVAKRGQDVALRCDPISGHVSLFWYQQALGQGPEFLTYFQNEAQLDKSGLPSDRFFAERPEGSVSTLKIQRTQQEDSAVYLCASSKASGSNEQFFGPGTRLTVL.

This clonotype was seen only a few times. The CDR3 DNA sequence: TGTGCCAGCAACGATACACCGCTCACTGGGCCCCAGCATTTT. As protein: CASNDTPLTGPQHF. The chain joins TRBV6-2 or TRBV6-3 to TRBJ1-5, with D unresolved. Germline lookup yields CDR1 MNHEY and CDR2 SVGEGT. V was trimmed by 7 bases and J by 9 bases, leaving 19 bases between them. The CDR3 is made up of 14 amino acids.

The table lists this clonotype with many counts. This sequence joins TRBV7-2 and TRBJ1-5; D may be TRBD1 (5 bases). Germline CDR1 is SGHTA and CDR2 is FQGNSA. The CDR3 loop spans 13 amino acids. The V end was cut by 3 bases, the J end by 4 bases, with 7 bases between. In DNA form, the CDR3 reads TGTGCCAGCAGCTTCGGACATAATCAGCCCCAGCATTTT. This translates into CASSFGHNQPQHF.

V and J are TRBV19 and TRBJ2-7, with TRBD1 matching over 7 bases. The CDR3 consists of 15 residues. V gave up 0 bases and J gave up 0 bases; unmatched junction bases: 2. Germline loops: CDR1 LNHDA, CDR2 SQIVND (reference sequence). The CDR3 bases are TGTGCCAGTAGTATAGAGACAGGGATCTCCTACGAGCAGTACTTC. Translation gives CASSIETGISYEQYF. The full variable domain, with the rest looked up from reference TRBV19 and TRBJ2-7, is DGGITQSPKYLFRKEGQNVTLSCEQNLNHDAMYWYRQDPGQGLRLIYYSQIVNDFQKGDIAEGYSVSREKKESFPLTVTSAQKNPTAFYLCASSIETGISYEQYFGPGTRLTVT.

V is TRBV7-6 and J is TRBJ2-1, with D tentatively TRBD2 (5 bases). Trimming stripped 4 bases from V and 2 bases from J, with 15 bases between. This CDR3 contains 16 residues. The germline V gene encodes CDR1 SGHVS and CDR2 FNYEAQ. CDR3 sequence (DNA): TGTGCCAGCAGCTCTTACGGCGCGGGTACCTACAATGAGCAGTTCTTC. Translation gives CASSSYGAGTYNEQFF.

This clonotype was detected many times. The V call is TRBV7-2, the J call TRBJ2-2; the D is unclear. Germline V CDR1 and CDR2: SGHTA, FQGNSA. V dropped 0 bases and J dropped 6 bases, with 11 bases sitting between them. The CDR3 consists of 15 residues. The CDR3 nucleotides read TGTGCCAGCAGCTTAGCGGGTCAGCCGGCCGGGGAGCTGTTTTTT. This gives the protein CASSLAGQPAGELFF.

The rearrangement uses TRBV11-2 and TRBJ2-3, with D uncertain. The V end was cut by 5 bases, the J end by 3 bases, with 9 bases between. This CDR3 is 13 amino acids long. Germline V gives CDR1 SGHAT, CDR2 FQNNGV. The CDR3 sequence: CASSVKPTDTQYF. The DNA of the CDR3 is TGTGCCAGCAGCGTAAAGCCAACAGATACGCAGTATTTT.

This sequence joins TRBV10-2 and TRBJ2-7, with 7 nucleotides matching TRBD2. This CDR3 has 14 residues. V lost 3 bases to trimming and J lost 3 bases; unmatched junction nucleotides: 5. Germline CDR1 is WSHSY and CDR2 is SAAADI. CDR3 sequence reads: CASSDPGGFYEQYV. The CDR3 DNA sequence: TGCGCCAGCAGTGACCCGGGGGGTTTCTACGAGCAGTACGTC.

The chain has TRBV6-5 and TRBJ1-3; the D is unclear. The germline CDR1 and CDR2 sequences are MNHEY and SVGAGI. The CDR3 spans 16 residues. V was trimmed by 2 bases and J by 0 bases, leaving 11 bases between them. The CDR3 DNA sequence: TGTGCCAGCAGTTACGGAGAAGGGAACTCTGGAAACACCATATATTTT. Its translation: CASSYGEGNSGNTIYF.

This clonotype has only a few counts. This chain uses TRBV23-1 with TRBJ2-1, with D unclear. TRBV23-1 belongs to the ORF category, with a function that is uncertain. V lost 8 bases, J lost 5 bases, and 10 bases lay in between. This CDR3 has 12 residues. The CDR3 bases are TGCGCCAGCTATGGAGTCCACAATGAGCAGTTCTTC. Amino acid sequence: CASYGVHNEQFF.

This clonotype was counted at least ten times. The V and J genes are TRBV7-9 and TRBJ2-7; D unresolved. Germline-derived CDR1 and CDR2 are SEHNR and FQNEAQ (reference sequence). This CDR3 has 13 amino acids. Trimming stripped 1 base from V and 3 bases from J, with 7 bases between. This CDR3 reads CASSLGDGYEQYV. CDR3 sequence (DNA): TGTGCCAGCAGCTTAGGGGATGGCTACGAGCAGTACGTC.

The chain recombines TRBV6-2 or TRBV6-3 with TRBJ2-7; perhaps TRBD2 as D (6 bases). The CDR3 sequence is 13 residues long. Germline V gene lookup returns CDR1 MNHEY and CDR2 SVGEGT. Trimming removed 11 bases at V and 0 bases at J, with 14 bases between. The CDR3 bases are TGTGCCGCAAAGCAGCGGGCCTCCTACGAGCAGTACGTC. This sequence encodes CAAKQRASYEQYV.

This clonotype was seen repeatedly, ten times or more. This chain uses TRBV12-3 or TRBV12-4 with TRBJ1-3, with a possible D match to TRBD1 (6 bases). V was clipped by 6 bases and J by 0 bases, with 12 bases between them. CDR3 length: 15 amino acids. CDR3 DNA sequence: TGTGCCAGCAGCCCACAGGGCTTCTCTGGAAACACCATATATTTT. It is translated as CASSPQGFSGNTIYF.

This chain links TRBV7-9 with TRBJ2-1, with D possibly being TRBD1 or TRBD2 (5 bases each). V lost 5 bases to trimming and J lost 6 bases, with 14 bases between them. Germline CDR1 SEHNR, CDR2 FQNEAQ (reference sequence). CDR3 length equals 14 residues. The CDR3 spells CASSGSRDLNEQFF. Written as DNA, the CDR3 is TGTGCCAGCAGCGGGAGCCGGGACCTCAATGAGCAGTTCTTC.

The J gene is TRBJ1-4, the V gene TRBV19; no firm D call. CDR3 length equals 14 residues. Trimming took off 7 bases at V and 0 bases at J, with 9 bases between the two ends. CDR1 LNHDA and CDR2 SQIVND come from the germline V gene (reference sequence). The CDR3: CASTQTATNEKLFF. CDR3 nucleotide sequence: TGTGCCAGTACCCAGACGGCAACTAATGAAAAACTGTTTTTT. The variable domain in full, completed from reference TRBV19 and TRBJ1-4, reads DGGITQSPKYLFRKEGQNVTLSCEQNLNHDAMYWYRQDPGQGLRLIYYSQIVNDFQKGDIAEGYSVSREKKESFPLTVTSAQKNPTAFYLCASTQTATNEKLFFGSGTQLSVL.

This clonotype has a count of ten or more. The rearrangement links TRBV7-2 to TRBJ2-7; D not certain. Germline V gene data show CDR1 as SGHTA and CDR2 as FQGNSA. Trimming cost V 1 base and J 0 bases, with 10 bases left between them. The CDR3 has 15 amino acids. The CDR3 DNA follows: TGTGCCAGCAGCTTAGTGCGCGGAGACTCCTACGAGCAGTACTTC. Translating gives CASSLVRGDSYEQYF.